This TCR beta chain was identified in a study of blood T cells in healthy people across ages. Together with a sample-barcoded 5' primer, a J-beta primer mix was included in a second PCR lasting roughly 7 to 11 cycles. A single record per CDR3 protein comes from TCRdb applying MiXCR to the 5' RACE reads. The table has approximately 1.5 million distinct CDR3 sequences, approximately 39% seen once. A word on this clonotype: Its antigen is unidentified. Relative to the germline gene, one junction end is altered; a read error may explain this.

The CDR3 spans 14 residues. Germline V gene data show CDR1 as SNHLY and CDR2 as FYNNEI. Study conclusions and caveats: It was not possible, with unsorted PBMCs, to conclusively compare naive and antigen-experienced cells. It was not known whether donors were CMV positive (a possible confounder of expanded clonotype changes). Both naive CD4+ cell counts and diversity were greater in long-lived donors than in aged donors.

The sample consisted of blood. The gene calls are TRBV2 and TRBJ2-1; D not certain. This clonotype was sampled from a woman aged 18-30 years in good health. As DNA, the CDR3 is TGTGCCAGCAAAAGCGATGCCACCTACAGTGAGCAGTTCTTC. This translates into CASKSDATYSEQFF.